The 18 T cell receptor beta chains in this list originate from one sample, sequenced in a study of blood T cell repertoires in COVID-19. Produced via immunoSEQ multiplex PCR; TCRdb's table is partial and in-frame only. The sample yields some 140,000 clones, about four fifths seen once. The sequenced sample consisted of peripheral blood. These receptors all stem from a man older than 75 with acute or convalescent COVID-19.

The chain uses TRBV7-3 and TRBJ2-3; tentatively, D is TRBD2 (6 bases). Between the trimmed V and J ends, which lost 1 base and 1 base, there was a span of 12 bases. Germline lookup yields CDR1 SGHTA and CDR2 FQGTGA. CDR3 length: 16 residues. CDR3 sequence: CASSLRAGGGTDTQYF. CDR3 sequence (DNA): TGTGCCAGCAGCTTAAGAGCGGGTGGGGGCACAGATACGCAGTATTTT.

The genes are TRBV7-2 and TRBJ1-2; possibly TRBD1 for D (5 bases). This CDR3 has 15 residues. Germline CDR1 is SGHTA and CDR2 is FQGNSA. The V end lost 4 bases, the J end lost 7 bases, and 19 bases lay between the germline ends. The CDR3 DNA reads as TGTGCCAGCAGCTCTTTGGGGATGGGGCACGGTGGCTACACCTTC. Amino acid sequence: CASSSLGMGHGGYTF. The variable domain in full, completed from reference TRBV7-2 and TRBJ1-2, reads GAGVSQSPSNKVTEKGKDVELRCDPISGHTALYWYRQSLGQGLEFLIYFQGNSAPDKSGLPSDRFSAERTGGSVSTLTIQRTQQEDSAVYLCASSSLGMGHGGYTFGSGTRLTVV.

This sequence joins TRBV19 and TRBJ2-5; 8 bases are shared with TRBD1. Germline trimming cut 3 bases from V and 2 bases from J; bases unmatched to any gene: 14. From germline, CDR1 is LNHDA and CDR2 SQIVND (reference sequence). This CDR3 comprises 18 residues. In nucleotides, the CDR3 is TGTGCCAGTAGTATCCCCAGGGGGCCGACCGACCTGCAAGAGACCCAGTACTTC. Its translation: CASSIPRGPTDLQETQYF.

This chain connects TRBV5-6 to TRBJ1-6; 7 nucleotides agree with TRBD1. J lost 10 bases, V lost 5 bases, and 9 bases had no gene match. This CDR3 region has 14 residues. Per germline, CDR1 SGHDT and CDR2 YYEEEE. The CDR3 reads CASSWDRRDSPLHF. The CDR3 DNA is TGTGCCAGCAGTTGGGACAGACGGGACTCACCCCTCCACTTT.

The CDR3 DNA reads as TGCGCCAGCACGCGGGGGGAAAGCACAGATACGCAGTATTTT. Translating gives CASTRGESTDTQYF. The chain has TRBV5-1 and TRBJ2-3, with TRBD2 matching 8 bases. Germline assignment: CDR1 SGHRS and CDR2 YFSETQ. Trimming took 6 bases from V and 0 from J; bases not matched to a gene: 3. This CDR3 has 14 residues.

The chain couples TRBV5-4 to TRBJ1-4; the D is unclear. V was pared by 0 bases and J by 4 bases, with 4 bases between. This CDR3 spans 13 amino acids. The germline V gene encodes CDR1 SGHNT and CDR2 YYREEE (reference sequence). The CDR3 DNA sequence: TGTGCCAGCAGCTTGGGGCTTAATGAAAAACTGTTTTTT. Translating it yields CASSLGLNEKLFF.

V and J are TRBV28 and TRBJ2-7; no definite D call. V lost 5 bases and J lost 2, with 16 bases in between. Per the germline V gene, CDR1 is MDHEN and CDR2 is SYDVKM. The CDR3 loop spans 15 amino acids. The CDR3 loop is CASSLTAPAPYEQYF. The DNA of the CDR3 is TGTGCCAGCAGTCTTACAGCCCCGGCTCCCTACGAGCAGTACTTC.

The chain uses TRBV28 and TRBJ2-7, with D tentatively TRBD1 (6 bases). The CDR3 is made up of 15 amino acids. Germline V gene data show CDR1 as MDHEN and CDR2 as SYDVKM. Trimming took 5 bases from V and 3 from J, leaving 17 bases between them. This CDR3 is CASSTPQGLDYEQYF. CDR3 bases: TGTGCCAGCAGTACCCCCCAGGGGTTAGACTACGAGCAGTACTTC.

The genes are TRBV27 and TRBJ1-1; TRBD1 agrees at 7 bases. The germline V gene encodes CDR1 MNHEY and CDR2 SMNVEV (reference sequence). This CDR3 has 14 amino acids. The V and J ends lost 2 bases and 0 bases, in that order; junction bases with no gene match: 0. CDR3 bases: TGTGCCAGCAGTTTACAGGGGGTGAACACTGAAGCTTTCTTT. It yields the protein CASSLQGVNTEAFF.

This clone was observed at least ten times. The V gene is TRBV3-1 (or the pseudogene TRBV3-2), the J gene TRBJ1-1; 9 positions match TRBD1. Per germline, CDR1 LGHDT and CDR2 YNNKEL (reference sequence). The V segment lost 3 bases and the J segment 4 bases; nucleotides outside the gene matches: 6. This CDR3 is 15 amino acids long. For the CDR3, the DNA is TGTGCCAGCAGCCACGGTATGACAGGGGGCACTGAAGCTTTCTTT. Translating gives CASSHGMTGGTEAFF.

V gene TRBV5-1 combines with J gene TRBJ2-1, with TRBD2 matching over 7 bases. This CDR3 has 14 amino acids. Germline CDR1 is SGHRS and CDR2 is YFSETQ. Trimming removed 3 bases from V and 3 bases from J; junction bases left unmatched: 3. The CDR3 coding sequence is TGCGCCAGCAGCTGGCGCGGGGGCTACAATGAGCAGTTCTTC. Its protein is CASSWRGGYNEQFF.

The chain recombines TRBV7-3 with TRBJ2-3; 10 bases align to TRBD2. Germline V gene lookup returns CDR1 SGHTA and CDR2 FQGTGA. The ends lost 5 bases at V and 6 bases at J; junction bases unmatched: 5. CDR3 length: 14 amino acids. The CDR3: CASSPSSGGDTQYF. The CDR3 nucleotides read TGTGCCAGCAGCCCTTCTAGCGGGGGTGATACGCAGTATTTT.

The chain joins TRBV19 to TRBJ1-5; D is ambiguous. Between the trimmed V and J ends, which lost 2 bases and 9 bases, there was a span of 14 bases. There are 14 residues in the CDR3. CDR1 and CDR2 (germline): LNHDA, SQIVND (reference sequence). The CDR3, as DNA: TGTGCCAGTAGTATACCGGGTGGCGGGCGGCCCCAGCATTTT. Its protein is CASSIPGGGRPQHF.

The gene calls are TRBV7-2 and TRBJ1-6; no reliable D call. V was trimmed by 1 base and J by 11 bases, leaving 9 bases between them. The length of the CDR3 is 13 residues. Per germline, CDR1 SGHTA and CDR2 FQGNSA. The CDR3 is CASSLVRGAPLHF. The CDR3 bases are TGTGCCAGCAGCTTAGTCCGGGGAGCACCCCTCCACTTT.

The rearrangement uses TRBV7-2 and TRBJ1-5, with TRBD1 matching over 8 bases. Germline values: CDR1 SGHTA, CDR2 FQGNSA. The CDR3 length is 13 residues. After removal of 10 bases from V and 4 bases from J, the junction contained 6 bases not matched to a gene. The CDR3 DNA sequence: TGTGCCATCGGACAGGGACCTAATCAGCCCCAGCATTTT. Its protein is CAIGQGPNQPQHF. Based on the CDR3 plus reference TRBV7-2 and TRBJ1-5, the full variable domain is GAGVSQSPSNKVTEKGKDVELRCDPISGHTALYWYRQSLGQGLEFLIYFQGNSAPDKSGLPSDRFSAERTGGSVSTLTIQRTQQEDSAVYLCAIGQGPNQPQHFGDGTRLSIL.

The V and J genes are TRBV7-2 and TRBJ1-2; D not resolved. V was trimmed by 5 bases and J by 7 bases, leaving 23 bases between them. The length of the CDR3 is 16 residues. The germline gives CDR1 SGHTA, CDR2 FQGNSA. The CDR3 is CASSLGDRFPIGGYTF. DNA for the CDR3: TGTGCCAGCAGCCTCGGGGATCGGTTTCCGATAGGTGGCTACACCTTC. Using reference TRBV7-2 and TRBJ1-2 for the parts outside the CDR3, the full variable domain is GAGVSQSPSNKVTEKGKDVELRCDPISGHTALYWYRQSLGQGLEFLIYFQGNSAPDKSGLPSDRFSAERTGGSVSTLTIQRTQQEDSAVYLCASSLGDRFPIGGYTFGSGTRLTVV.

This clone occurred a few times. This rearrangement joins TRBV6-5 to TRBJ1-5; D not certain. V was pared by 8 bases and J by 7 bases, with 12 bases between. The CDR3 has 12 amino acids. Germline loops: CDR1 MNHEY, CDR2 SVGAGI. The DNA for the CDR3 is TGTGCCAGCCTGACGACGGGGCAGCCCCAGCATTTT. Its protein product is CASLTTGQPQHF.

V and J are TRBV3-1 (or the pseudogene TRBV3-2) and TRBJ1-2; D ambiguous. Germline assignment: CDR1 LGHDT and CDR2 YNNKEL (reference sequence). The CDR3 covers 13 residues. Trimming cost V 1 base and J 7 bases, with 10 bases left between them. The CDR3 reads CASSQGTTIGYTF. CDR3 coding DNA: TGTGCCAGCAGCCAAGGTACCACTATTGGCTACACCTTC.